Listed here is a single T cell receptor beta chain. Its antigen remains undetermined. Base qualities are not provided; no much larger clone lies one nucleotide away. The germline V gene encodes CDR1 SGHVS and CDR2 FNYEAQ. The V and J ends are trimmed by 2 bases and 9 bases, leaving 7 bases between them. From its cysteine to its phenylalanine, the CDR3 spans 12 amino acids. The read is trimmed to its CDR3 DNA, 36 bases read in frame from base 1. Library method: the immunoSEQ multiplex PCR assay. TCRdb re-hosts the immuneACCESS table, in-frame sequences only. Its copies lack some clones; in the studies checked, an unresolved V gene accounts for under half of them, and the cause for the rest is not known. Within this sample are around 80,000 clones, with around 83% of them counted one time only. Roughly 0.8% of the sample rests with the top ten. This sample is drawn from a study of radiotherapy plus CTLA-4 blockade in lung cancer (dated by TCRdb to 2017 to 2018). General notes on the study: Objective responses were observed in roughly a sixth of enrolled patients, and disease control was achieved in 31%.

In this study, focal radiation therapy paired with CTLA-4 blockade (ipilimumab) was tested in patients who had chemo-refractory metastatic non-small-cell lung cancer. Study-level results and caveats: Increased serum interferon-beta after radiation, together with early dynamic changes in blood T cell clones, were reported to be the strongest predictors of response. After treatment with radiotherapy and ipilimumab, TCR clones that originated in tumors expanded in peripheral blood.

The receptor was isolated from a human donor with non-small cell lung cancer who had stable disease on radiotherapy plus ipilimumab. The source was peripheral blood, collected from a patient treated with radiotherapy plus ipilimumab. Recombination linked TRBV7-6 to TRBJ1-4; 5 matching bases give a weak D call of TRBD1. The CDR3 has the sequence CASSLLGQKLFF. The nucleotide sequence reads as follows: TGTGCCAGCAGCTTATTGGGGCAAAAACTGTTTTTT.